This T cell receptor (beta chain) is from a study of cytomegalovirus exposure and HLA in healthy donors (TCRdb year 2017). Broadly, across the study: An earlier analysis of roughly 500 of the donors reported about 250 Gb of sequence data and about 100 million unique TCR beta sequences from about 200 million T cells. The genetic ancestry cluster associated with self-reported Caucasian donors included roughly four fifths of the roughly 360 genotyped donors. The number of donors typed differed by locus, with roughly 629-640 for A, B, C, DRB1 and DQB1, around 560 for DQA1, 600 to 610 for DPA1, and approximately 470 for DPB1. In an earlier analysis of 587 of the donors, high-throughput TCR beta sequencing was used to judge whether each TCR beta V gene segment behaved as functional or pseudogenic. The study combined high-throughput TCR immunosequencing, statistical association of individual TCRs with disease status, and machine learning to predict cytomegalovirus infection status. Every repertoire in the discovery cohort had been generated on one and the same sequencing platform. Because of strong linkage in the cohort, roughly five DR-DQ haplotypes were treated as single units for association and clustering. The study aimed to test whether cataloging public T cell receptors could reveal signatures of past pathogen exposure. Both class I and class II loci were covered by HLA typing, at four-digit resolution. Besides the first cohort of hundreds of subjects, a separate validation cohort made up of 95 to 150 different subjects was used. Among roughly 400 genotyped donors of the cohort, an average of around 250,000 unique TCR beta nucleotide sequences was sequenced per donor, of which 15% to 20% were non-productive. A later genetic analysis took genome-wide SNP genotypes for about three fifths of the 666 donors and used that subset as a discovery cohort. The study profiled the T cell repertoires of 550 to 700 subjects by immunosequencing and related them to cytomegalovirus serostatus. An early release that covered roughly 600 HLA-typed donors contained approximately 290 gigabases of sequencing data and around 85 million unique TCR sequences. In a later analysis, previously published TCR beta repertoires from 666 donors were re-analyzed and high-resolution HLA genotyping was added so that TCR occurrence patterns could be studied. Donor age, sex, ethnicity and CMV serostatus were collected together with the repertoire data. Rather than using new phenotypic data, the later analysis identified candidate immune exposures from TCR beta sequences and from how often those sequences occurred across donors.

The cohort comprised 670 or so healthy bone marrow donors. At the time of sampling, all cohort members were nominally healthy, though unrecorded immune exposures were likely present. The donor was CMV seronegative and was included in the group of over 300 seronegative cohort members. Each donor provided a peripheral blood sample, and peripheral blood mononuclear cells were used for TCR beta sequencing. Genomic DNA was extracted from the blood cell samples with the Qiagen DNeasy Blood Extraction Kit. The CDR3 holds 15 amino acids from the cysteine to the phenylalanine. CDR3 DNA only is kept here, 45 bases in frame from base 1. V drops 4 bases and J drops 3 bases, leaving 16 bases in between. CDR1 and CDR2, per the germline V gene, are MNHEY and SVGAGI. Library construction relied on the immunoSEQ multiplex PCR assay. For the multiplex PCR, a mixture combining 60 forward primers for TCR Vbeta segments and 13 reverse primers for TCR Jbeta segments was used. The CDR3 region of rearranged TCR beta genes was amplified from genomic DNA with a multiplex PCR assay. On the Illumina HiSeq System, the amplified TCR beta libraries were sequenced as 87-base-pair reads. The authors' analysis ran thus. In a later analysis, roughly 80 million unique TCR beta chains were counted across the 500 to 850 repertoires, and roughly 11 million of these chains were shared by at least two donors. To remove PCR and sequencing errors, raw reads were error-corrected and collapsed into unique sequences using a nearest-neighbor algorithm that merged closely related sequences. Alignment of CDR3 sequences to IMGT reference sequences was used to assign V, D and J gene segments. For a sequence to be retained, a match of at least six nucleotides to both a V gene segment and a J gene segment was required. A rearrangement was called productive if the CDR3 had no stop codons and remained in frame with V and J, and every other rearrangement was called non-productive. Following IMGT convention, CDR3 was defined as the stretch from the second conserved V-encoded cysteine up to the conserved J-encoded phenylalanine. The earlier analysis of 500 to 750 of the donors excluded any sequence lacking an unambiguous match to a single V gene segment. In an earlier analysis of 450 to 700 of the donors, V segments were called functional above 56.7% productive rearrangements and were called segregating when the between-donor standard deviation exceeded 5%. A statistical classification framework was developed to diagnose cytomegalovirus status using the catalog of TCR beta chain sequences. A later analysis assigned V and J genes by comparing TCR nucleotide sequences with IMGT/GENE-DB human TR gene sequences. Using the TCRdist pipeline, a later analysis assigned CDR3 sequences along with most-parsimonious VDJ recombination scenarios. In a later analysis, every TCR beta chain was defined by the combination of its CDR3 amino acid sequence and its V-gene family, and reads without a unique V-gene family were dropped. As a way to deal with suspected cross-contamination and a sequencing artifact, a later analysis dropped 450 to 600 nucleotide sequences that were highly shared and had low generation probability. In a later analysis, a clonal expansion index for each public chain was calculated from normalized within-repertoire ranks of inferred template counts. In a later analysis, generation probabilities were computed with a VDJ recombination model fitted to out-of-frame rearrangements, and the resulting probabilities were checked against IGoR. In a later analysis, hypergeometric tests were used to score TCR-TCR, TCR-HLA and TCR-CMV co-occurrence, with a repertoire-size bias correction applied to TCR pairs. False discovery rates were estimated in a later analysis by permuting HLA or CMV assignments 20 times. A later analysis grouped co-occurring TCRs with DBSCAN, adding TCRdist sequence similarity when clustering within HLA-allele-positive subsets. Repertoires with fewer than 30,000 or more than 120,000 public chains were left out of co-occurrence clustering, as were five repertoires with anomalous nucleotide sharing. This immuneACCESS table, as held by TCRdb, lists in-frame sequences with V and J called but not all clones. Of the missing ones, under half trace to an unresolved V gene in checked studies; the others have no known cause. From that table come the V and J calls and clone size; the DNA was used to work out D and trimming. This sample's records show around 160,000 clones. 1.5% to 2% of the sample is held by the ten biggest clonotypes.

As concerns this clone: Its binding antigen is unknown.

What the research found in general, with its limitations: This cohort had only TCR beta chains sequenced, and the lack of alpha or paired-chain data limited which features could be detected. A total of 150 to 200 TCR beta chains were listed by the study as associated with cytomegalovirus. The sequencing pipeline was judged likely to have produced a cluster of highly shared sequence variants as a technical artifact. The earlier analysis of approximately 560 of the donors excluded 15 to 20 rarely observed V segments, including chromosome 9 orphons, because counts were too low. In vitro tests confirmed that a few of the cytomegalovirus-associated TCR beta chains recognize cytomegalovirus antigens. The classifier was reported to diagnose cytomegalovirus status with high specificity and sensitivity in both the original cohort and the validation cohort. Because HLA typing was missing for some donors at each locus, association tests included only the typed subset. It was suggested by the authors that the approach could potentially be generalized to other disease states and immunological phenotypes. A further reported finding was that TCR beta sequences accurately predicted the HLA-A and HLA-B alleles for most subjects in the first cohort. Broadly in line with IMGT annotations, most TCR beta V segments showed up in productive rearrangements about 87% or about 30% of the time in an earlier analysis of 587 of the donors. Compared with equally common non-associated chains, HLA-associated TCR beta chains in a later analysis were more clonally expanded and had lower generation probabilities. Correlated functional status among segregating V segments might reflect linkage disequilibrium, but an unknown experimental factor could not be ruled out. According to a later analysis, most CMV-associated TCR beta chains appeared to be HLA-restricted, and the HLA associations seemed to be driven largely by CMV exposure. A later genetic analysis reported fewer N-insertions in productive TCRs among donors in an Asian-associated ancestry cluster than the roughly 640-donor mean. The presence/absence analyses assumed that sequencing depth was roughly uniform across donors, and that assumption may not be true. When HLA alleles, especially DR and DQ, strongly co-occurred, TCR associations were difficult to assign to individual alleles. Immune exposure information for the cohort was limited to CMV serostatus. An association between a missense DCLRE1C variant and V-gene and J-gene trimming of TCR beta chains was found in a later genetic analysis and replicated in an independent cohort. Most TCR sequences were observed very rarely across donors, whereas some public TCRs were present in many individuals. Specific HLA alleles were associated with 16,951 TCR beta sequences at a false discovery rate of 0.05 in a later analysis. Because the 87-base-pair reads could not distinguish some IMGT-functional V segments, including TRBV6-2 and TRBV6-3, those segments were excluded. Several of the top co-occurrence clusters appeared to be linked to parvovirus B19, influenza, CMV and Epstein-Barr virus, according to a later analysis. According to a later analysis, TCR association rates differed among HLA loci, with DRB1 alleles showing the most associated TCRs and HLA-C alleles showing the fewest.

The sequence derives from a woman aged 45-65 years in good health and CMV-seronegative. The sample taken for sequencing was PBMCs. Here the chain combines TRBV6-5 and TRBJ2-7; the D gene remains uncertain. The CDR3 loop reads CASSSVELSFYEQYF. The nucleotide sequence reads TGTGCCAGCAGTTCCGTGGAGCTTTCGTTCTACGAGCAGTACTTC.